Each of the 18 T cell receptor beta chains below was sequenced from the same sample in a study of T cells in Graves' hyperthyroidism and ophthalmopathy. Regions amplified from RNA transcripts were the TCR beta CDR3 regions. The primer set for the first-round RT-PCR of the TCR CDR3 was HTBI. TCRdb called the multiplex PCR reads again in MiXCR, with one record for every CDR3 protein. The profile shows 500,000 to 650,000 distinct CDR3 sequences, around 20% of them singletons. The sample comprised blood. Receptors were obtained from a man aged 40-49 years with Graves' ophthalmopathy.

Ten or more counts support this clonotype. V is TRBV6-1 and J is TRBJ1-1; no clear D gene. CDR1 is MNHNS, CDR2 SASEGT, per germline. V shed 4 bases and J shed 2 bases, with 8 bases lying between them. The CDR3 is 13 amino acids. CDR3 coding DNA: TGTGCCAGCAGTGCCGGGGTAAACACTGAAGCTTTCTTT. This gives the protein CASSAGVNTEAFF.

V gene TRBV6-1 combines with J gene TRBJ1-5; D gene uncertain. V was trimmed by 5 bases and J by 4 bases, leaving 15 bases between them. The CDR3 loop spans 15 amino acids. CDR1 and CDR2 from the germline V gene are MNHNS and SASEGT. The CDR3 loop is CASSLTKQPNQPQHF. Here the CDR3 DNA reads TGTGCCAGCAGTCTCACCAAACAGCCTAATCAGCCCCAGCATTTT.

J is TRBJ1-2 and V is TRBV5-1; D call uncertain. Trimming stripped 4 bases from V and 2 bases from J, with 12 bases between. The CDR3 covers 14 residues. Germline CDR1 and CDR2: SGHRS and YFSETQ. The CDR3 here is CASSRVDVNYGYTF. The CDR3 nucleotides read TGCGCCAGCAGCCGAGTTGACGTAAACTATGGCTACACCTTC.

This clonotype was seen only once. The rearrangement uses TRBV5-1 and TRBJ1-3; 7 bases are a match to TRBD1. V dropped 4 bases and J dropped 0; count of bases not matched to a gene: 4. Germline CDR1 is SGHRS and CDR2 is YFSETQ. The CDR3 is 15 amino acids. The CDR3 spells CASSIQGNSGNTIYF. The CDR3 bases are TGCGCCAGCAGCATACAGGGGAACTCTGGAAACACCATATATTTT.

This clonotype has at least ten counts. The chain employs TRBV7-8 and TRBJ1-5, with 7 positions matching TRBD1. J lost 7 bases, V lost 2 bases, and 5 bases had no gene match. The length of the CDR3 is 14 residues. The germline V gene has CDR1 SGHVS and CDR2 FQNEAQ. The CDR3, as DNA: TGTGCCAGCAGCTTATACAGGGGTGGCCAGCCCCAGCATTTT. Translating gives CASSLYRGGQPQHF. The full variable domain, with the rest looked up from reference TRBV7-8 and TRBJ1-5, is GAGVSQSPRYKVAKRGQDVALRCDPISGHVSLFWYQQALGQGPEFLTYFQNEAQLDKSGLPSDRFFAERPEGSVSTLKIQRTQQEDSAVYLCASSLYRGGQPQHFGDGTRLSIL.

The chain employs TRBV4-2 and TRBJ1-2; 9 bases are shared with TRBD1. The CDR3 runs 17 residues. Germline CDR1 and CDR2: LGHNA and YNFKEQ. Trimming removed 4 bases from V and 4 bases from J; junction bases left unmatched: 13. CDR3 DNA sequence: TGTGCCAGCAGCCCCGGGACAGGGAGTAGCTTGGGCTATGGCTACACCTTC. Its protein product is CASSPGTGSSLGYGYTF.

There are many counts of this clonotype. The CDR3 here is CASNRAYEQYF. For the CDR3, the DNA is TGTGCCAGCAATCGGGCCTACGAGCAGTACTTC. The chain links TRBV2 to TRBJ2-7, with D unclear. The CDR3 length is 11 residues. Trimming shortened V by 7 bases and J by 2 bases, and 6 bases separated the two germline ends. Germline CDR1 reads SNHLY; CDR2 reads FYNNEI. The full variable domain, its missing parts supplied by reference TRBV2 and TRBJ2-7, is EPEVTQTPSHQVTQMGQEVILRCVPISNHLYFYWYRQILGQKVEFLVSFYNNEISEKSEIFDDQFSVERPDGSNFTLKIRSTKLEDSAMYFCASNRAYEQYFGPGTRLTVT.

This clonotype occurred many times. In nucleotides, the CDR3 is TGTGCCAGCAGCTTAGCTTCAGCTCAAGAGACCCAGTACTTC. This translates into CASSLASAQETQYF. The V and J genes are TRBV7-9 and TRBJ2-5; D is unclear. Trimming stripped 0 bases from V and 2 bases from J, with 7 bases between. The CDR3 length is 14 residues. The germline CDR1 and CDR2 sequences are SEHNR and FQNEAQ (reference sequence). The variable domain in full, completed from reference TRBV7-9 and TRBJ2-5, reads DTGVSQNPRHKITKRGQNVTFRCDPISEHNRLYWYRQTLGQGPEFLTYFQNEAQLEKSRLLSDRFSAERPKGSFSTLEIQRTEQGDSAMYLCASSLASAQETQYFGPGTRLLVL.

This clonotype was observed a few times. V usage is TRBV28 and J usage is TRBJ1-2; D remains unclear. V was shortened by 6 bases and J by 6 bases, with 11 bases between the two germline ends. This CDR3 has 12 amino acids. CDR1 and CDR2 from the germline V gene are MDHEN and SYDVKM. The CDR3 region has the DNA TGTGCCAGCAGCATACTCCGGGATGGCTACACCTTC. Amino acids: CASSILRDGYTF.

This clonotype was seen more than once but under ten times. The V and J genes are TRBV12-3 or TRBV12-4 and TRBJ1-5; D is ambiguous. The CDR3 spans 17 residues. Deletions cut 6 bases from V and 2 bases from J, with 20 bases between. The CDR3 reads CASSSDRPTIRNQPQHF. CDR3 DNA: TGTGCCAGCAGCTCCGACCGGCCAACGATCCGCAATCAGCCCCAGCATTTT.

This sequence joins TRBV4-2 and TRBJ1-2; 9 nucleotides align to TRBD1. The germline V gene has CDR1 LGHNA and CDR2 YNFKEQ. The CDR3 has 15 amino acids. The V gene end was trimmed by 4 bases and the J gene end by 1 base; junction bases not matched to a gene: 4. CDR3 coding DNA: TGTGCCAGCAGCCCCGGGGACAGGGATAACTATGGCTACACCTTC. Translated: CASSPGDRDNYGYTF.

This clonotype was observed at least ten times. This chain links TRBV20-1 with TRBJ2-7; the match to TRBD1 covers 8 bases. V was pared by 6 bases and J by 6 bases, with 16 bases of the junction left unmatched. Germline loops: CDR1 DFQATT, CDR2 SNEGSKA (reference sequence). CDR3 length equals 15 residues. The CDR3 loop is CSAQGQDGFTFEQYF. The CDR3 region has the DNA TGCAGTGCGCAGGGACAGGACGGTTTCACCTTCGAGCAGTACTTC.

This clonotype occurred a few times. This chain uses TRBV12-3 or TRBV12-4 with TRBJ2-3; 7 bases are a match to TRBD2. The V gene end was trimmed by 3 bases and the J gene end by 2 bases; junction bases not matched to a gene: 5. This CDR3 is built from 15 residues. CDR3: CASSFRLADTDTQYF. The CDR3 DNA is TGTGCCAGCAGTTTCCGCCTAGCGGACACAGATACGCAGTATTTT.

This clonotype appeared a few times. The J gene is TRBJ2-2, the V gene TRBV6-1; possible D gene TRBD2, 6 bases. This CDR3 has 17 amino acids. The V and J ends lost 2 bases and 1 base respectively, with 14 bases between them. Germline V gene sequence: CDR1 MNHNS, CDR2 SASEGT. CDR3 amino acids: CASSEMWGGVNTGELFF. DNA for the CDR3: TGTGCCAGCAGTGAAATGTGGGGCGGGGTGAACACCGGGGAGCTGTTTTTT.

This clonotype was picked up many times. This chain joins TRBV7-3 and TRBJ2-3; D is uncertain. Trimming left V 3 bases short and J 0 bases short, with 4 bases between. CDR3 length equals 13 residues. CDR1 is SGHTA and CDR2 is FQGTGA in the germline V gene. CDR3 sequence reads: CASSFLSTDTQYF. The CDR3 nucleotides are TGTGCCAGCAGCTTTCTTAGCACAGATACGCAGTATTTT. Full variable domain (remainder filled in from reference TRBV7-3 and TRBJ2-3): GAGVSQTPSNKVTEKGKYVELRCDPISGHTALYWYRQSLGQGPEFLIYFQGTGAADDSGLPNDRFFAVRPEGSVSTLKIQRTERGDSAVYLCASSFLSTDTQYFGPGTRLTVL.

This clonotype was picked up a small number of times. The chain combines TRBV5-1 with TRBJ2-1; 9 bases align to TRBD2. Per germline, CDR1 SGHRS and CDR2 YFSETQ. The CDR3 has 18 residues. Trimming cost V 0 bases and J 4 bases; bases outside gene matches: 11. In DNA, the CDR3 is TGCGCCAGCAGCTTGGCCGAGTTAGCGGGAGAGGCTTACAATGAGCAGTTCTTC. This translates into CASSLAELAGEAYNEQFF.

The chain uses TRBV3-1 and TRBJ2-7; perhaps D is TRBD1 or TRBD2 (5 bases each). V lost 4 bases and J lost 0, with 16 bases in between. CDR3 length equals 16 residues. Germline V gene lookup returns CDR1 LGHDT and CDR2 YNNKEL (reference sequence). CDR3 DNA: TGTGCCAGCAGCCCTATGGGACCGGGATTCTCCTACGAGCAGTACTTC. Translation gives CASSPMGPGFSYEQYF.

The V and J genes are TRBV6-1 and TRBJ1-1, with 9 bases fitting TRBD1. CDR3 size: 14 residues. Germline values: CDR1 MNHNS, CDR2 SASEGT. With 6 bases clipped from V and 1 base from J, the junction kept 3 bases outside the gene matches. This CDR3 reads CASRKQGANTEAFF. CDR3 in DNA: TGTGCCAGCAGGAAACAGGGGGCGAACACTGAAGCTTTCTTT.